This TCR beta chain appears in the sequencing data of a study of T cell responses to AZD1222 COVID-19 vaccine. Comments on this clone: What it binds is unknown.

Findings and caveats of the study: Baseline antibody screening turned up just a handful of seropositive AZD1222 recipients. CD4 TCRs linked to vaccination spanned spike, dominating at 160-218 and 743-854. Females outnumbered males among donors, who were mostly white British; clonal diversity was possibly underestimated. After the peak T cell response, and only then, were repertoires sampled.

Sequencing was performed with immunoSEQ multiplex PCR; in TCRdb, only in-frame clones are kept and a portion is missing. The sample has tens of thousands of clones; around 81% are singletons. This TCR was recovered from an adult in good health. Material: peripheral blood, obtained on day 0 of AZD1222 vaccination.

The CDR3 loop is CARSMNEKLFF. For the CDR3, the DNA is TGTGCCAGAAGCATGAATGAAAAACTGTTTTTT. The chain recombines TRBV5-3 with TRBJ1-4; no firm D call. TRBV5-3 qualifies as an ORF whose function is uncertain. V was cut by 4 bases and J by 5 bases, with 3 bases left in between. This CDR3 region has 11 residues.